These 25 T cell receptor beta chains were all obtained from the same sample, sequenced in a study of shared clonotypes between healthy human individuals. The assay was immunoSEQ multiplex PCR, and TCRdb's table has in-frame clones only and misses some. The profile shows 980,000 or so clones, over 60% of them singletons. The sample taken for sequencing was memory CD4+ T cells sorted from blood. Regarding subset: CD45RA-negative fraction. The receptors here all came from a man aged 18 to 30 in good health.

The chain has TRBV11-3 and TRBJ2-1; 9 nucleotides match TRBD2. Germline assignment: CDR1 SGHNT and CDR2 YENEEA. The CDR3 is made up of 15 amino acids. V gave up 5 bases and J gave up 0 bases; unmatched junction bases: 2. Written as DNA, the CDR3 is TGTGCCAGCAGCCGCGGGGGGGCCTCCTACAATGAGCAGTTCTTC. Protein: CASSRGGASYNEQFF.

This sequence joins TRBV10-3 and TRBJ2-3, with 12 bases lining up with TRBD2. Germline CDR1 reads ENHRY; CDR2 reads SYGVKD. This CDR3 region has 14 residues. Trimming cost V 6 bases and J 4 bases; bases outside gene matches: 2. CDR3 DNA sequence: TGTGCCATCAGCTCTAGCGGGGGGGCAGATACGCAGTATTTT. Protein: CAISSSGGADTQYF.

In DNA, the CDR3 is TGTGCCAGCAGCCCTTCACTGCAGCGGCAAGAGACCCAGTACTTC. Encoded protein: CASSPSLQRQETQYF. J is TRBJ2-5 and V is TRBV7-9; TRBD2 might be the D (5 bases). The CDR3 extends over 15 amino acids. In germline, CDR1 is SEHNR, CDR2 FQNEAQ (reference sequence). Trimming pared 5 bases from V and 2 bases from J, leaving 15 bases between. The whole variable domain, filled in from reference TRBV7-9 and TRBJ2-5, reads DTGVSQNPRHKITKRGQNVTFRCDPISEHNRLYWYRQTLGQGPEFLTYFQNEAQLEKSRLLSDRFSAERPKGSFSTLEIQRTEQGDSAMYLCASSPSLQRQETQYFGPGTRLLVL.

This rearrangement joins TRBV5-6 to TRBJ2-1, with no clear D. V shed 3 bases and J shed 7 bases, with 5 bases lying between them. Germline CDR1 reads SGHDT; CDR2 reads YYEEEE. This CDR3 is 11 amino acids long. CDR3 protein: CASSWRNEQFF. In DNA, the CDR3 is TGTGCCAGCAGCTGGCGGAATGAGCAGTTCTTC.

The chain combines TRBV28 with TRBJ2-4; unclear D gene. V shed 8 bases and J shed 0 bases, with 5 bases lying between them. From germline, CDR1 is MDHEN and CDR2 SYDVKM. The CDR3 has 12 residues. CDR3 nucleotide sequence: TGTGCCAGCGGAATAGCCAAAAACATTCAGTACTTC. Its translation: CASGIAKNIQYF. Complete variable domain (other parts from reference TRBV28 and TRBJ2-4): DVKVTQSSRYLVKRTGEKVFLECVQDMDHENMFWYRQDPGLGLRLIYFSYDVKMKEKGDIPEGYSVSREKKERFSLILESASTNQTSMYLCASGIAKNIQYFGAGTRLSVL.

The chain couples TRBV4-3 to TRBJ1-2, with D tentatively TRBD1 (6 bases). The V gene's germline CDR1 is LGHNA and CDR2 YSLEER. The V end was cut by 0 bases, the J end by 4 bases, with 12 bases between. This CDR3 contains 15 residues. CDR3 loop: CASSQDNLDSYGYTF. CDR3 nucleotides: TGCGCCAGCAGCCAAGATAATTTGGACAGCTATGGCTACACCTTC.

This chain links TRBV5-1 with TRBJ1-2, with 7 bases that match TRBD1. V lost 4 bases to trimming and J lost 3 bases; unmatched junction nucleotides: 12. The length of the CDR3 is 16 residues. Looked up from germline, CDR1 is SGHRS and CDR2 is YFSETQ. The chain's CDR3 is CASSPRLTGAHYGYTF. CDR3 DNA: TGCGCCAGCAGCCCTAGACTTACAGGGGCCCACTATGGCTACACCTTC.

V is TRBV28 and J is TRBJ2-3, with TRBD1 matching 9 bases. The CDR3 extends over 14 amino acids. Germline CDR1 is MDHEN and CDR2 is SYDVKM. J gave up 1 base and V 6 bases, and 2 bases lay outside the gene matches. CDR3 amino acids: CASRDRGGTDTQYF. The CDR3 DNA reads as TGTGCCAGCAGGGACAGGGGAGGCACAGATACGCAGTATTTT.

The chain joins TRBV27 to TRBJ2-7; possible D gene TRBD1, 6 bases. V shed 4 bases and J shed 0 bases, with 13 bases lying between them. CDR3 length: 15 residues. CDR1 is MNHEY and CDR2 is SMNVEV in the germline V gene (reference sequence). In nucleotides, the CDR3 is TGTGCCAGCAGTTCCAGGACAGAGAGCTCCTACGAGCAGTACTTC. Translating it yields CASSSRTESSYEQYF.

This chain uses TRBV7-2 with TRBJ2-4; perhaps TRBD2 as D (5 bases). CDR1 and CDR2 from the germline V gene are SGHTA and FQGNSA. CDR3 length equals 18 residues. The V gene lost 4 bases and the J gene lost 2 bases, with 21 bases spanning the gap. CDR3 residues: CASSSGSPVERTKNIQYF. CDR3 sequence (DNA): TGTGCCAGCAGCTCGGGGTCCCCAGTAGAGAGAACCAAAAACATTCAGTACTTC. The whole variable domain, remainder taken from reference TRBV7-2 and TRBJ2-4, is GAGVSQSPSNKVTEKGKDVELRCDPISGHTALYWYRQSLGQGLEFLIYFQGNSAPDKSGLPSDRFSAERTGGSVSTLTIQRTQQEDSAVYLCASSSGSPVERTKNIQYFGAGTRLSVL.

The J gene is TRBJ2-5, the V gene TRBV5-4, with D possibly TRBD1 on 7 matching bases. Germline V lookup: CDR1 SGHNT, CDR2 YYREEE (reference sequence). This CDR3 comprises 16 residues. V dropped 4 bases and J dropped 5 bases, with 21 bases sitting between them. CDR3 protein: CASSRLGDSGRETQYF. The CDR3 DNA sequence: TGTGCCAGCAGCCGACTCGGGGACAGCGGGCGGGAGACCCAGTACTTC.

This clone was seen a single time. This chain links TRBV5-4 with TRBJ2-5; 8 nucleotides agree with TRBD2. V shed 1 base and J 2 bases; nucleotides not matched to a gene: 4. The CDR3 sequence is 15 residues long. Looked up from germline, CDR1 is SGHNT and CDR2 is YYREEE (reference sequence). The CDR3 DNA reads TGTGCCAGCAGCTTGCTAGCGGGCGGGCAAGAGACCCAGTACTTC. Its protein is CASSLLAGGQETQYF. The full variable domain, its missing parts supplied by reference TRBV5-4 and TRBJ2-5, is ETGVTQSPTHLIKTRGQQVTLRCSSQSGHNTVSWYQQALGQGPQFIFQYYREEENGRGNFPPRFSGLQFPNYSSELNVNALELDDSALYLCASSLLAGGQETQYFGPGTRLLVL.

The V call is TRBV28, the J call TRBJ1-2, with 7 bases aligning to TRBD1. Germline CDR1 reads MDHEN; CDR2 reads SYDVKM. V was pared by 3 bases and J by 7 bases, with 8 bases of the junction left unmatched. The CDR3 sequence is 14 residues long. This chain's CDR3 is CASSFGQGGGGYTF. CDR3 nucleotide sequence: TGTGCCAGCAGTTTTGGGCAGGGGGGAGGTGGCTACACCTTC.

The chain uses TRBV27 and TRBJ1-2; the D is unclear. The CDR3 sequence is 15 residues long. The V end lost 0 bases, the J end lost 4 bases, and 12 bases lay between the germline ends. The germline V gene has CDR1 MNHEY and CDR2 SMNVEV (reference sequence). The CDR3 sequence is CASSLSAGSFYGYTF. CDR3 nucleotides: TGTGCCAGCAGTTTATCGGCAGGAAGTTTCTATGGCTACACCTTC.

The chain is built from TRBV5-6 and TRBJ2-2; D is tentatively TRBD1 or TRBD2 (5 bases each). This CDR3 is 16 amino acids long. V was pared by 1 base and J by 4 bases, with 14 bases between. The germline CDR1 and CDR2 sequences are SGHDT and YYEEEE. The CDR3 DNA follows: TGTGCCAGCAGCTTGAGAGGCAGGGCGGGCACCGGGGAGCTGTTTTTT. Translating it yields CASSLRGRAGTGELFF.

This clone was picked up many times. Other DNA sequences in this specimen translate into the identical CDR3. This chain uses TRBV28 with TRBJ1-5; the D gene is possibly TRBD1 (5 bases). CDR1 is MDHEN, CDR2 SYDVKM, per germline. V dropped 8 bases and J dropped 0 bases, with 14 bases sitting between them. The CDR3 consists of 15 residues. CDR3 residues: CASRRTGPSNQPQHF. Here the CDR3 DNA reads TGTGCCAGCCGAAGAACGGGACCTAGCAATCAGCCCCAGCATTTT.

This chain connects TRBV28 to TRBJ2-7; D gene unclear. The V end lost 8 bases, the J end lost 0 bases, and 14 bases lay between the germline ends. CDR3 length: 14 amino acids. The germline V gene encodes CDR1 MDHEN and CDR2 SYDVKM. The DNA for the CDR3 is TGTGCCAGCTCCTTGACGCAATTCTCCTACGAGCAGTACTTC. It specifies CASSLTQFSYEQYF.

Comment on this clone: The sample contains more than one DNA sequence encoding this CDR3. The V and J genes are TRBV10-3 and TRBJ2-5, with 8 positions matching TRBD2. CDR1 is ENHRY, CDR2 SYGVKD, per germline. CDR3 length: 13 amino acids. With 6 bases clipped from V and 5 bases from J, the junction kept 5 bases outside the gene matches. CDR3 nucleotide sequence: TGTGCCATCAGCGGGGGGGCCTCGGAGACCCAGTACTTC. Amino acids: CAISGGASETQYF.

The chain employs TRBV5-1 and TRBJ2-1, with D possibly being TRBD1 (5 bases). The CDR3 consists of 13 residues. Per germline, CDR1 SGHRS and CDR2 YFSETQ. Deletions cut 0 bases from V and 10 bases from J, with 11 bases between. The CDR3 sequence is CASSLGQGREQFF. CDR3 DNA: TGCGCCAGCAGCTTGGGGCAGGGTAGGGAGCAGTTCTTC.

The chain recombines TRBV11-2 with TRBJ2-1; D remains unclear. The CDR3 spans 11 residues. Germline V lookup: CDR1 SGHAT, CDR2 FQNNGV. V lost 5 bases, J lost 7 bases, and 6 bases lay in between. CDR3 bases: TGTGCCAGCAGCCCAACAAATGAGCAGTTCTTC. Its protein is CASSPTNEQFF.

The genes are TRBV7-2 and TRBJ2-2, with D perhaps matching TRBD2 (5 bases). Germline CDR1 reads SGHTA; CDR2 reads FQGNSA. The CDR3 covers 18 residues. V dropped 1 base and J dropped 4 bases, with 19 bases sitting between them. CDR3 bases: TGTGCCAGCAGCTTAGTCGGGGTCACCCAAGGGAGCACCGGGGAGCTGTTTTTT. Residues: CASSLVGVTQGSTGELFF.

The V and J genes are TRBV6-5 and TRBJ1-2, with a weak D call TRBD1 (6 bases). V was shortened by 0 bases and J by 7 bases, with 12 bases between the two germline ends. This CDR3 has 14 residues. Per the germline V gene, CDR1 is MNHEY and CDR2 is SVGAGI. The CDR3 region has the DNA TGTGCCAGCAGTTACTCTGGTGGGGGGCCTGGCTACACCTTC. It codes for CASSYSGGGPGYTF.

This clone appeared a single time. The rearrangement links TRBV11-2 to TRBJ1-6; TRBD1 matches at 10 bases. The V and J ends lost 5 bases and 13 bases, in that order; junction bases with no gene match: 11. This CDR3 comprises 15 residues. CDR1 is SGHAT, CDR2 FQNNGV, per germline. The CDR3 nucleotides read TGTGCCAGCAGCCTACCGGGGACAGGGGCGAAGCCCCTCCACTTT. This translates into CASSLPGTGAKPLHF.

The V call is TRBV27, the J call TRBJ2-1; 8 bases agree with TRBD1. The length of the CDR3 is 15 residues. From germline, CDR1 is MNHEY and CDR2 SMNVEV (reference sequence). V trimming: 6 bases; J trimming: 8 bases; junction bases outside the gene matches: 12. CDR3 residues: CASSSRRGRVDEQFF. The CDR3 DNA reads as TGTGCCAGCAGCTCCCGCAGGGGGCGCGTCGATGAGCAGTTCTTC.

This chain joins TRBV6-5 and TRBJ2-7, with unresolved D. CDR3 length equals 15 residues. Germline V lookup: CDR1 MNHEY, CDR2 SVGAGI. Between the trimmed V and J ends, which lost 10 bases and 2 bases, there was a span of 21 bases. The CDR3 nucleotides are TGTGCCACGACCCGGACGGGCTCGGGCACCTACGAGCAGTACTTC. Translating it yields CATTRTGSGTYEQYF.